One and the same sample provided the 22 T cell receptor beta chains below, sequenced in a study of GPR56 and killer-like receptors on CD4 memory cells. Sorting by FACS used killer cell lectin-like receptor and GPR56 expression to define five CD4+ populations. TCRdb reanalyzed the reads and collapses them to one entry per CDR3 protein, without DNA. The sample has 850 to 1,300 distinct CDR3 sequences. Sequenced sample: memory CD4+ T cells from blood. These receptors originate from a human donor in good health.

This clonotype is deemed medium-sized by its frequency. V usage is TRBV6-1 and J usage is TRBJ1-4. The CDR3 loop spans 16 amino acids. CDR1 MNHNS and CDR2 SASEGT come from the germline V gene. CDR3 residues: CASTEGKQALNEKLFF.

The rearrangement links TRBV6-6 to TRBJ2-7; TCRdb's D call, TRBD1, is unchecked because there is no DNA. The germline CDR1 and CDR2 sequences are MNHNY and SVGAGI (reference sequence). The CDR3 runs to 15 residues. The CDR3 reads CASSYSGTGGYEQYF.

Frequency places this clonotype as medium-sized. This chain joins TRBV12-3 or TRBV12-4 and TRBJ1-3; TCRdb lists TRBD1, though no DNA is available to test this call. CDR3 size: 15 residues. CDR3 amino acids: CASSFGPGPGNTIYF.

The chain links TRBV11-3 to TRBJ2-1; TCRdb indicates TRBD2, and absent DNA this call remains unverified. The CDR3 is made up of 16 amino acids. CDR1 is SGHNT, CDR2 YENEEA, per germline. CDR3 residues: CASSPSGLSSYNEQFF.

In terms of frequency, this clonotype is medium-sized. The genes are TRBV5-4 and TRBJ1-1. This CDR3 comprises 14 residues. Germline CDR1 reads SGHNT; CDR2 reads YYREEE (reference sequence). Here the CDR3 reads CASSSVELNTEAFF.

This clonotype is deemed medium-sized by its frequency. The chain carries TRBV5-5 and TRBJ2-1; checking the TCRdb D call of TRBD1 is not possible without DNA. Per the germline V gene, CDR1 is SGHKS and CDR2 is YYEKEE (reference sequence). This CDR3 comprises 13 residues. CDR3 sequence: CASIRQRNNEQFF.

According to its frequency, this clonotype is medium-sized. This sequence joins TRBV11-1 and TRBJ2-7; TCRdb's D gene call, TRBD2, goes unchecked for lack of DNA. Germline V gene data show CDR1 as SGHAT and CDR2 as FQDESV (reference sequence). The CDR3 loop spans 16 amino acids. The CDR3 loop reads CASSSLTSGSSYEQYF.

This clonotype counts as medium-sized by frequency. The genes are TRBV6-5 and TRBJ2-7; with no DNA, the TCRdb D assignment of TRBD1 cannot be verified. This CDR3 is built from 12 residues. The germline gives CDR1 MNHEY, CDR2 SVGAGI. The CDR3 is CASSYTQGEQYF.

In terms of frequency, this clonotype is large (0.1 to 1%). The CDR3 loop reads CASSPDLWNTEAFF. The chain is built from TRBV6-5 and TRBJ1-1. CDR3 size: 14 residues. CDR1 MNHEY and CDR2 SVGAGI come from the germline V gene.

This sequence joins TRBV6-2 or TRBV6-3 and TRBJ2-3; lacking DNA, the TRBD2 call made by TCRdb goes unchecked. This CDR3 region has 14 residues. Germline CDR1 MNHEY, CDR2 SVGEGT. This CDR3 is CASTGTSGGRPQYF.

This sequence joins TRBV12-3 or TRBV12-4 and TRBJ1-5. The CDR3 has 13 amino acids. CDR3 protein: CASRSTVSAPTHF.

The rearrangement uses TRBV5-1 and TRBJ2-1; TCRdb proposes TRBD2, but this gene call is untestable without DNA. This CDR3 has 15 residues. Germline CDR1 SGHRS, CDR2 YFSETQ. CDR3 region: CASSFGLAGGNEQFF.

The CDR3 protein is CASSRTTEYGYTF. This sequence joins TRBV4-3 and TRBJ1-2; checking the TCRdb D call of TRBD1 is not possible without DNA. Germline CDR1 reads LGHNA; CDR2 reads YSLEER. The CDR3 is 13 residues long.

By frequency, this clonotype registers medium-sized. The V call is TRBV29-1, the J call TRBJ2-7; checking the TCRdb D call of TRBD1 is not possible without DNA. The V gene's germline CDR1 is SQVTM and CDR2 ANQGSEA. The CDR3 sequence is 12 residues long. CDR3 sequence reads: CSFSGTPYEQYF.

By frequency, this clonotype is medium-sized. V gene TRBV11-2 combines with J gene TRBJ2-7; the TCRdb call, TRBD2, lacks DNA for checking. The length of the CDR3 is 13 residues. CDR1 and CDR2 from the germline V gene are SGHAT and FQNNGV. The chain's CDR3 is CASSLGSRVRQYF.

Its frequency marks this clonotype as medium-sized. The chain links TRBV7-2 to TRBJ2-2; as DNA is missing, the TRBD1 call by TCRdb cannot be tested. This CDR3 is built from 14 residues. Germline V gives CDR1 SGHTA, CDR2 FQGNSA. CDR3 residues: CASSFPGGTGELFF.

J is TRBJ1-5 and V is TRBV19; TCRdb's D call of TRBD1 is untestable without DNA. The germline CDR1 and CDR2 sequences are LNHDA and SQIVND (reference sequence). This CDR3 region has 14 residues. The CDR3 protein is CASSFGASNQPQHF.

This clonotype is labeled medium-sized based on frequency. V and J are TRBV25-1 and TRBJ1-5. In germline, CDR1 is MGHDK, CDR2 SYGVNS. The length of the CDR3 is 14 residues. CDR3 region: CASSPKGGLEPQHF.

The chain couples TRBV9 to TRBJ2-7. The CDR3 has 16 residues. The germline V gene has CDR1 SGDLS and CDR2 YYNGEE. This CDR3 is CASSVGASGSHYEQYF.

This chain joins TRBV14 and TRBJ2-1; TCRdb indicates TRBD2, and absent DNA this call remains unverified. This CDR3 region has 15 residues. The germline CDR1 and CDR2 sequences are SGHDN and FVKESK. CDR3 in amino acids: CASSRAGGTYNEQFF.

This clonotype is large by frequency. The V gene is TRBV19, the J gene TRBJ2-2. The CDR3 spans 13 residues. Germline loops: CDR1 LNHDA, CDR2 SQIVND (reference sequence). CDR3 region: CASSIAGTGELFF.

This clonotype is deemed medium-sized (0.01 to 0.1%) by its frequency. CDR3 sequence: CSVESAGAGNEQFF. The V and J genes are TRBV29-1 and TRBJ2-1; TCRdb reports TRBD1, a call that lacks DNA to check it against. Germline CDR1 is SQVTM and CDR2 is ANQGSEA. The CDR3 runs 14 residues.